This T cell receptor beta chain was captured by sequencing in a study of blood T cell repertoires in COVID-19. Losses at the gene ends were 6 bases for V and 6 bases for J; bases not matched to a gene: 8. The CDR3 has 15 amino acids. Germline-derived CDR1 and CDR2 are MNHEY and SMNVEV (reference sequence). Using immunoSEQ multiplex PCR, the repertoire was profiled, and TCRdb retains in-frame clones only, with some absent. Among about 69,000 clones listed, approximately 83% were seen once. This sequence originates from a man aged 40-50 years with COVID-19, enrolled during active disease. The V and J genes are TRBV27 and TRBJ2-2; TRBD1 aligns across 9 bases. Input material: peripheral blood. CDR3 sequence (DNA): TGTGCCAGCAGGTCGACAGGGGGGGACTCCGGGGAGCTGTTTTTT. Its protein product is CASRSTGGDSGELFF.